Listed here are 18 T cell receptor beta chains from one sample, sequenced in a study of cytomegalovirus exposure and HLA in healthy donors. Primers for the PCR totalled 60 Vbeta and 13 Jbeta. Assay: immunoSEQ multiplex PCR; the TCRdb copy retains only in-frame clones and omits some. The sample records about 130,000 clones, more than 9% being singletons. The sample taken for sequencing was PBMCs. Receptors were obtained from a woman younger than 30 in good health and CMV-seropositive.

V is TRBV5-1 and J is TRBJ2-6; D is perhaps TRBD2 (5 bases). Trimming removed 4 bases from V and 0 bases from J, with 11 bases in between. CDR3 length equals 16 residues. Germline CDR1 is SGHRS and CDR2 is YFSETQ. In DNA, the CDR3 is TGCGCCAGCAGCAGTAGCGCCCACTCTGGGGCCAACGTCCTGACTTTC. It is translated as CASSSSAHSGANVLTF.

This clone was counted between two and nine times. This rearrangement joins TRBV6-5 to TRBJ1-1, with TRBD1 matching 7 bases. Germline V gene sequence: CDR1 MNHEY, CDR2 SVGAGI. This CDR3 has 15 amino acids. J was trimmed by 3 bases and V by 5 bases; bases with no gene match: 9. As DNA, the CDR3 is TGTGCCAGCAGTCAGACAGGGCTTAAGGACACTGAAGCTTTCTTT. This gives the protein CASSQTGLKDTEAFF.

The sample holds a few counts of this clone. The gene calls are TRBV28 and TRBJ2-7; 9 nucleotides line up with TRBD2. Germline V gene sequence: CDR1 MDHEN, CDR2 SYDVKM. The CDR3 sequence is 17 residues long. Losses at the gene ends were 4 bases for V and 4 bases for J; bases not matched to a gene: 14. In DNA, the CDR3 is TGTGCCAGCAGTTCGACTAGCGGACCGAGAGGGCCGTACGAGCAGTACTTC. Protein: CASSSTSGPRGPYEQYF.

This clone showed up just a few times. V and J are TRBV5-1 and TRBJ1-5, with TRBD1 matching over 8 bases. The CDR3 sequence is 15 residues long. V lost 4 bases, J lost 5 bases, and 8 bases stayed unmatched. Germline-derived CDR1 and CDR2 are SGHRS and YFSETQ. The CDR3 coding sequence is TGCGCCAGCAGCCTGGAGACAGGGGCAGATCAGCCCCAGCATTTT. This codes for CASSLETGADQPQHF.

This chain joins TRBV10-1 and TRBJ2-7, with D possibly TRBD1 on 6 matching bases. Germline CDR1 reads WNHNN; CDR2 reads SYGVQD (reference sequence). This CDR3 has 14 residues. V gave up 5 bases and J gave up 2 bases, with 13 bases separating them. In nucleotides, the CDR3 is TGCGCCAGCAGTACCGGGACATCTACCTACGAGCAGTACTTC. It encodes CASSTGTSTYEQYF.

CDR3 coding DNA: TGTGCCAGCAGTTTCGAGTACACCGGGGAGCTGTTTTTT. It encodes CASSFEYTGELFF. J is TRBJ2-2 and V is TRBV6-4; D remains ambiguous. Trimming removed 5 bases from V and 3 bases from J, with 7 bases in between. Germline CDR1 is MRHNA and CDR2 is SNTAGT. The CDR3 is 13 amino acids.

The chain couples TRBV7-2 to TRBJ1-2; 7 nucleotides align to TRBD1. Germline lookup yields CDR1 SGHTA and CDR2 FQGNSA. Losses at the gene ends were 8 bases for V and 4 bases for J; bases not matched to a gene: 7. This CDR3 contains 13 residues. The CDR3 reads CASATWTGYGYTF. Written as DNA, the CDR3 is TGTGCCAGCGCGACGTGGACAGGCTATGGCTACACCTTC.

The chain carries TRBV7-8 and TRBJ2-5; 8 positions agree with TRBD1. The CDR3 covers 13 residues. Trimming removed 4 bases from V and 6 bases from J; junction bases left unmatched: 4. Germline values: CDR1 SGHVS, CDR2 FQNEAQ. The CDR3 protein is CASSSQGAKTQYF. The CDR3 region has the DNA TGTGCCAGCAGCTCCCAGGGGGCTAAGACCCAGTACTTC.

The gene calls are TRBV6-6 and TRBJ1-5; D is possibly TRBD1 (5 bases). The CDR3 is 14 amino acids. The V end lost 6 bases, the J end lost 1 base, and 10 bases lay between the germline ends. From germline, CDR1 is MNHNY and CDR2 SVGAGI (reference sequence). The CDR3 is CASRPGGSNQPQHF. In DNA form, the CDR3 reads TGTGCCAGCAGACCGGGGGGGAGCAATCAGCCCCAGCATTTT.

V and J are TRBV5-4 and TRBJ1-2; 9 positions match TRBD1. J lost 8 bases, V lost 3 bases, and 5 bases had no gene match. The CDR3 runs to 13 residues. The germline V gene has CDR1 SGHNT and CDR2 YYREEE (reference sequence). The CDR3 sequence is CASSWGQGGGYTF. The CDR3 DNA reads as TGTGCCAGCAGCTGGGGACAGGGAGGCGGCTACACCTTC. Looking up the rest from reference TRBV5-4 and TRBJ1-2 gives the full variable domain: ETGVTQSPTHLIKTRGQQVTLRCSSQSGHNTVSWYQQALGQGPQFIFQYYREEENGRGNFPPRFSGLQFPNYSSELNVNALELDDSALYLCASSWGQGGGYTFGSGTRLTVV.

J is TRBJ2-7 and V is TRBV30, with 8 bases lining up with TRBD1. CDR1 and CDR2 from the germline V gene are GTSNPN and SVGIG (reference sequence). This CDR3 region has 12 residues. The V segment lost 7 bases and the J segment 1 base; nucleotides outside the gene matches: 3. The CDR3 protein is CAYGTGSYEQYF. The CDR3, as DNA: TGTGCCTATGGGACAGGATCCTACGAGCAGTACTTC. The variable domain in full, completed from reference TRBV30 and TRBJ2-7, reads SQTIHQWPATLVQPVGSPLSLECTVEGTSNPNLYWYRQAAGRGLQLLFYSVGIGQISSEVPQNLSASRPQDRQFILSSKKLLLSDSGFYLCAYGTGSYEQYFGPGTRLTVT.

This clone was picked up a small number of times. The chain has TRBV30 and TRBJ2-3; 9 bases line up with TRBD2. With 2 bases clipped from V and 3 bases from J, the junction kept 3 bases outside the gene matches. The germline CDR1 and CDR2 sequences are GTSNPN and SVGIG (reference sequence). The CDR3 runs to 14 residues. The CDR3 sequence: CAWSSLAGTDTQYF. The DNA for the CDR3 is TGTGCCTGGAGTTCCCTAGCGGGGACAGATACGCAGTATTTT.

The chain employs TRBV6-1 and TRBJ1-2; no clear D. The V and J ends lost 6 bases and 7 bases respectively, with 18 bases between them. Germline CDR1 MNHNS, CDR2 SASEGT. CDR3 size: 14 residues. CDR3 DNA sequence: TGTGCCAGCAGGGAGGGAGCAGTCTTAGGTGGCTACACCTTC. Protein: CASREGAVLGGYTF.

This clone has a handful of counts. The chain joins TRBV13 to TRBJ2-5; perhaps TRBD2 as D (6 bases). Per the germline V gene, CDR1 is PRHDT and CDR2 is FYEKMQ (reference sequence). The ends were cut back, 5 bases at V and 3 bases at J, with 10 bases in the middle. CDR3 length equals 13 residues. As DNA, the CDR3 is TGTGCCAGCAGCCTGGGACTTGAAGAGACCCAGTACTTC. Protein product: CASSLGLEETQYF.

The chain carries TRBV6-1 and TRBJ2-3; TRBD1 aligns across 7 bases. Trimming removed 2 bases from V and 0 bases from J; junction bases left unmatched: 8. The CDR3 sequence is 17 residues long. CDR1 and CDR2 (germline): MNHNS, SASEGT. DNA for the CDR3: TGTGCCAGCAGTGAATGGGTGTGGGGACAGAGCACAGATACGCAGTATTTT. This codes for CASSEWVWGQSTDTQYF.

This clone was seen a handful of times. The chain has TRBV5-1 and TRBJ1-2; 11 bases line up with TRBD1. This CDR3 has 17 amino acids. Germline CDR1 reads SGHRS; CDR2 reads YFSETQ. V gave up 5 bases and J gave up 0 bases; unmatched junction bases: 9. CDR3 residues: CASSRTGGFLANYGYTF. As DNA, the CDR3 is TGCGCCAGCAGTAGGACAGGGGGCTTTTTGGCTAACTATGGCTACACCTTC.

The V call is TRBV6-5, the J call TRBJ1-3; tentatively, D is TRBD1 (5 bases). V was shortened by 5 bases and J by 3 bases, with 11 bases between the two germline ends. The CDR3 runs 14 residues. CDR1 and CDR2 (germline): MNHEY, SVGAGI. CDR3 in DNA: TGTGCCAGCAGTGATGTCAGGGATGGAAACACCATATATTTT. Its translation is CASSDVRDGNTIYF.

V is TRBV20-1 and J is TRBJ2-7; 8 positions agree with TRBD2. Unmatched junction bases numbered 11, after V lost 6 bases and J lost 13 bases. From germline, CDR1 is DFQATT and CDR2 SNEGSKA (reference sequence). The length of the CDR3 is 11 residues. Here the CDR3 reads CSATPGLGVYF. The CDR3 DNA reads as TGCAGTGCCACCCCGGGACTAGGGGTTTACTTC.